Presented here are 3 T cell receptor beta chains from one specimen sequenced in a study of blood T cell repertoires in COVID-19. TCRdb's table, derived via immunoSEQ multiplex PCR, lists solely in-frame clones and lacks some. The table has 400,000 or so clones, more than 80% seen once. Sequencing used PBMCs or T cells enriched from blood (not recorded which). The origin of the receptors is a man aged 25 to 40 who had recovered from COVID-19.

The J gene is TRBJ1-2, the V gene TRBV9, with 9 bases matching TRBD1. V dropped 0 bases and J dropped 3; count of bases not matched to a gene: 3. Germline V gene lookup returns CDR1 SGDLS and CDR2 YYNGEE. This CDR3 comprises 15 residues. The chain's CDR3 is CASSVVQGAYYGYTF. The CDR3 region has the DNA TGTGCCAGCAGCGTAGTACAGGGGGCCTACTATGGCTACACCTTC.

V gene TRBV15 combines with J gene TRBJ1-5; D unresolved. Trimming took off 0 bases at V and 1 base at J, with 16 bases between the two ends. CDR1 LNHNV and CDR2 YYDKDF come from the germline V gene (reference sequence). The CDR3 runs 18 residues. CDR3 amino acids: CATSRDRDLQTSNQPQHF. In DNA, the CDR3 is TGTGCCACCAGCAGAGATCGAGATTTACAGACGAGCAATCAGCCCCAGCATTTT.

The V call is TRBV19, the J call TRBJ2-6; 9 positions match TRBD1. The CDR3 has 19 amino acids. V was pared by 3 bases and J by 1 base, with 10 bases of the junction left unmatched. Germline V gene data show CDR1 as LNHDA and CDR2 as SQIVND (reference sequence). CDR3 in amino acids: CASSIKGGQGRSGANVLTF. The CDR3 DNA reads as TGTGCCAGTAGTATTAAGGGTGGACAGGGGAGGTCTGGGGCCAACGTCCTGACTTTC.